A selection of T cell receptor beta chains follows, all from one sample in a study of blood T cell repertoires in COVID-19. Sequenced by immunoSEQ multiplex PCR; TCRdb stores in-frame clones only, minus some. The sample lists some 25,000 clones, 82% occurring once. Sequencing input: peripheral blood. These receptors were taken from a human donor in a cohort sampled during active COVID-19. The CDR3 runs from the conserved cysteine through the conserved F or W. The D gene is left open where the match is weak. The size entry is marked missing in some rows and otherwise reads once, few, many or a size class.

cdr3_aa	cdr3_nt	clone_size	d_call	v_call	j_call
CASSSGQALDEQYF	TGTGCCAGCAGCTCGGGACAGGCCCTCGACGAGCAGTACTTC	-	TRBD1	TRBV9	TRBJ2-7
CASSLAWGADAFF	TGTGCCAGCAGCTTAGCTTGGGGCGCGGACGCTTTCTTT	-	-	TRBV11-2	TRBJ1-1
CASSYGGEGSYEQYF	TGTGCCAGCAGTTACGGGGGGGAGGGGTCCTACGAGCAGTACTTC	-	TRBD2	TRBV6-5	TRBJ2-7
CASSLVAGRGKDTEAFF	TGTGCCAGCAGCTTGGTCGCGGGCAGGGGGAAGGACACTGAAGCTTTCTTT	-	TRBD1	TRBV5-4	TRBJ1-1
CASSSGLAGGQETQYF	TGCGCCAGCAGCTCTGGGCTAGCGGGGGGACAAGAGACCCAGTACTTC	-	TRBD2	TRBV5-1	TRBJ2-5
CASSFWGVETQYF	TGTGCCAGCAGCTTCTGGGGGGTGGAGACCCAGTACTTC	once	-	TRBV11-2	TRBJ2-5
CASSRTGSRPPEAFF	TGTGCCAGCAGTCGGACAGGGAGTCGTCCCCCTGAAGCTTTCTTT	once	TRBD1	TRBV7-8	TRBJ1-1
CASSLRDRLRGYTF	TGTGCCAGCAGCCTCCGGGACAGGCTACGTGGCTACACCTTC	-	TRBD1	TRBV9	TRBJ1-2
CASSPGRGIYGYTF	TGTGCCAGTAGCCCCGGCAGGGGGATCTATGGCTACACCTTC	medium-sized	TRBD1	TRBV19	TRBJ1-2
CASSPGVGELFF	TGTGCCAGCAGCCCCGGGGTCGGGGAGCTGTTTTTT	-	-	TRBV12-3/TRBV12-4	TRBJ2-2
CASSVDRSSNQPQHF	TGTGCCAGTAGTGTGGACAGGAGTAGCAATCAGCCCCAGCATTTT	few	TRBD1	TRBV19	TRBJ1-5
CASSPGGNTIYF	TGTGCCAGCAGCCCGGGGGGAAACACCATATATTTT	-	-	TRBV14	TRBJ1-3
CASSPGGQASSGNTIYF	TGTGCCAGCAGCCCAGGGGGACAGGCAAGCTCTGGAAACACCATATATTTT	-	TRBD1	TRBV9	TRBJ1-3
CASSLASMASLNTEAFF	TGTGCCAGCAGCCTAGCGAGTATGGCTTCCCTGAACACTGAAGCTTTCTTT	-	-	TRBV6-2/TRBV6-3	TRBJ1-1
CASSDLTSGRADEQFF	TGCGCCAGCAGTGACTTGACTAGCGGGAGGGCTGATGAGCAGTTCTTC	-	TRBD2	TRBV10-1	TRBJ2-1
CASSLGTGVPNQPQHF	TGTGCCAGCAGCTTGGGGACAGGGGTTCCCAATCAGCCCCAGCATTTT	once	TRBD1	TRBV5-8	TRBJ1-5
CASSPGLAGGPEETQYF	TGTGCCAGCAGCCCCGGCCTAGCGGGAGGGCCGGAAGAGACCCAGTACTTC	-	TRBD2	TRBV5-4	TRBJ2-5
CASSLGLAGETQYF	TGTGCCAGCAGCTTAGGACTAGCCGGAGAGACCCAGTACTTC	few	TRBD2	TRBV11-1	TRBJ2-5
CASSQSGGLGDEQFF	TGCGCCAGCAGCCAATCCGGGGGTCTTGGGGATGAGCAGTTCTTC	once	-	TRBV4-3	TRBJ2-1
CASSQGGGVTEAFF	TGTGCCAGCAGCCAAGGAGGGGGCGTCACTGAAGCTTTCTTT	-	TRBD1	TRBV3-1/TRBV3-2	TRBJ1-1
CASSQEWTSGGLFYTDTQYF	TGTGCCAGCAGCCAAGAATGGACTAGCGGGGGCCTATTTTACACAGATACGCAGTATTTT	-	TRBD2	TRBV4-2	TRBJ2-3
CASGPRGGGWEKLFF	TGTGCTAGTGGTCCCCGCGGCGGAGGGTGGGAAAAACTGTTTTTT	-	-	TRBV12-5	TRBJ1-4
CATSGGDSDTNEQYF	TGTGCCACCAGTGGGGGTGATAGCGATACAAACGAGCAGTACTTC	-	-	TRBV24-1	TRBJ2-7
CASSQTSGRPSPYNEQFF	TGCGCCAGCAGCCAGACTAGCGGGAGGCCCTCTCCCTACAATGAGCAGTTCTTC	-	TRBD2	TRBV4-1	TRBJ2-1
CASSIEGTGTEAFF	TGTGCCAGTAGTATAGAGGGGACAGGCACTGAAGCTTTCTTT	-	TRBD1	TRBV19	TRBJ1-1
CASSLFGGGQGYF	TGTGCCAGCAGTTTATTTGGTGGGGGCCAAGGGTACTTC	-	-	TRBV27	TRBJ2-7
CASSPQREGAEQYF	TGTGCCAGCTCACCACAGCGGGAGGGGGCCGAGCAGTACTTC	-	TRBD2	TRBV18	TRBJ2-7
CASSQESPGTVAYEQYF	TGTGCCAGCAGCCAAGAATCCCCGGGGACAGTGGCCTACGAGCAGTACTTC	-	TRBD1	TRBV4-2	TRBJ2-7
CAWSVSTGHSNQPQHF	TGTGCCTGGAGTGTATCTACAGGGCATAGCAATCAGCCCCAGCATTTT	-	-	TRBV30	TRBJ1-5
CASSQQAGTYNEQFF	TGTGCCAGCAGCCAGCAGGCGGGAACATACAATGAGCAGTTCTTC	-	-	TRBV3-1/TRBV3-2	TRBJ2-1
CASRRTSGGEETQYF	TGTGCCAGCAGGAGGACTAGCGGAGGGGAAGAGACCCAGTACTTC	few	TRBD2	TRBV2	TRBJ2-5
CASSLARVTGSAEAFF	TGTGCCAGCAGCTTAGCGAGGGTGACAGGGAGTGCTGAAGCTTTCTTT	few	TRBD1	TRBV7-9	TRBJ1-1
CASSQPRQTGAEAFF	TGCGCCAGCAGCCAACCCCGACAGACAGGCGCTGAAGCTTTCTTT	once	-	TRBV4-3	TRBJ1-1
CASSQNRGNEQFF	TGTGCCAGCAGCCAGAACAGGGGGAATGAGCAGTTCTTC	-	TRBD1	TRBV3-1/TRBV3-2	TRBJ2-1
CASSQDPVAGGPGTDTQYF	TGCGCCAGCAGCCAAGATCCGGTAGCGGGAGGGCCAGGGACAGATACGCAGTATTTT	-	TRBD2	TRBV4-3	TRBJ2-3
CASSFDRVNEKLFF	TGTGCCAGCAGCTTCGACAGGGTGAATGAAAAACTGTTTTTT	-	TRBD1	TRBV7-2	TRBJ1-4
CASSARQANTGELFF	TGTGCCAGCTCTGCAAGACAGGCGAACACCGGGGAGCTGTTTTTT	-	-	TRBV18	TRBJ2-2
CASSGPGSLGYEQYF	TGTGCCAGCAGCGGGCCAGGGTCATTAGGTTACGAGCAGTACTTC	-	-	TRBV2	TRBJ2-7
CASSLTGYGYTF	TGTGCCAGCAGTTTGACAGGGTATGGCTACACCTTC	-	TRBD1	TRBV12-3/TRBV12-4	TRBJ1-2
CASSSDFGSNTGELFF	TGTGCCAGCAGCTCAGACTTCGGGTCAAACACCGGGGAGCTGTTTTTT	-	-	TRBV13	TRBJ2-2
CASSRMHNRGEEPLHF	TGTGCCAGTAGTCGAATGCATAACAGGGGGGAGGAACCCCTCCACTTT	-	TRBD1	TRBV19	TRBJ1-6
CASAWGQGGEAFF	TGTGCCAGCGCGTGGGGACAGGGGGGGGAAGCTTTCTTT	-	TRBD1	TRBV28	TRBJ1-1
CASSRDTLPQPQHF	TGTGCCAGCAGCAGGGACACCCTACCTCAGCCCCAGCATTTT	-	-	TRBV2	TRBJ1-5